Listed below are T cell receptor beta chains from one sample, sequenced in a study of blood T cell repertoires in COVID-19. Sequencing was performed with immunoSEQ multiplex PCR; in TCRdb, only in-frame clones are kept and a portion is missing. This table holds 130,000 to 150,000 clones, approximately 85% found once. The sequencing input was peripheral blood. Receptors originate from a woman aged 60-70 years with COVID-19, enrolled during active disease. Both conserved end residues are part of each CDR3. Each record gives: clone size, V gene, D gene, J gene, CDR3 DNA, CDR3 protein. The D gene is left open where the match is weak. A clone size is listed for some rows: how often the clone was seen (once, few, many), or a class if it is expanded.

NA	TRBV11-3	TRBD2	TRBJ2-3	TGTGCCAGCAGCTTAGTCTCGCAGCGGGGGGGACCAGATACGCAGTATTTT	CASSLVSQRGGPDTQYF
NA	TRBV7-8	TRBD1	TRBJ1-5	TGTGCCAGCAGTTTTGGGGCACAGGGGCGTTTTGTCAATCAGCCCCAGCATTTT	CASSFGAQGRFVNQPQHF
NA	TRBV10-3	TRBD2	TRBJ2-1	TGTGCCATCAGTGACCGGGGAGGGACTAGCGGGGTCCCCCCGGGTGAGCAGTTCTTC	CAISDRGGTSGVPPGEQFF
NA	TRBV14	NA	TRBJ2-3	TGTGCCAGCAGCCGGGGCAGCACAGATACGCAGTATTTT	CASSRGSTDTQYF
NA	TRBV5-5	NA	TRBJ1-1	TGTGCCAGCAGCTTGGCCAACGTCGGCTGGGCAGGGAACACTGAAGCTTTCTTT	CASSLANVGWAGNTEAFF
NA	TRBV20-1	TRBD1	TRBJ1-5	TGCAGTGCTAGTATACAGGGGGCTGGCAATCAGCCCCAGCATTTT	CSASIQGAGNQPQHF
few	TRBV7-8	NA	TRBJ1-6	TGTGCCAGCAGCTTAAACAGGGTCCCGAATTCACCCCTCCACTTT	CASSLNRVPNSPLHF
NA	TRBV5-1	NA	TRBJ2-5	TGCGCCAGCAGCTTGGCCCCCGGGGAAGAGACCCAGTACTTC	CASSLAPGEETQYF
once	TRBV19	TRBD1	TRBJ1-5	TGTGCCAGTACTCCCGGGACAGAGGTCAATCAGCCCCAGCATTTT	CASTPGTEVNQPQHF
NA	TRBV6-5	NA	TRBJ1-2	TGTGCCAGCAGTTACTCAAGAGGGTCAGGCTACACCTTC	CASSYSRGSGYTF
NA	TRBV7-6	NA	TRBJ2-1	TGTGCCAGCAGCGCAGTAAATGAGCAGTTCTTC	CASSAVNEQFF
NA	TRBV6-2/TRBV6-3	NA	TRBJ1-5	TGTGCCAGCAGTTACGACTCCGGTCCTGCGGGTCAGCCCCAGCATTTT	CASSYDSGPAGQPQHF
NA	TRBV19	NA	TRBJ1-5	TGTGCCAGTAGTATGAAAGGTGGGCAGGCCTATAGCAATCAGCCCCAGCATTTT	CASSMKGGQAYSNQPQHF
NA	TRBV10-2	TRBD1	TRBJ1-2	TGCGCCAGCAGCCTAAGGGGCAGGGGGTATGGCTACACCTTC	CASSLRGRGYGYTF
few	TRBV11-1	TRBD1	TRBJ2-2	TGTGCCAGCAGCCCCGACAGGGCCGGGGAGCTGTTTTTT	CASSPDRAGELFF
NA	TRBV5-1	NA	TRBJ2-2	TGCGCCAGCACCATACGAGGGCAATCGGGCACCGGGGAGCTGTTTTTT	CASTIRGQSGTGELFF
NA	TRBV6-5	TRBD1	TRBJ1-1	TGTGCCAGCAGTTTACCAGGGGGGACTGAAGCTTTCTTT	CASSLPGGTEAFF
NA	TRBV18	NA	TRBJ2-6	TGTGCCAGCTCACCCCCAGGGCTAACGAGTTCCTCTGGGGCCAACGTCCTGACTTTC	CASSPPGLTSSSGANVLTF
NA	TRBV23-1	TRBD1	TRBJ1-1	TGCGCCAGCAGTCAATCCCCTCCGAACCGGGACAGGGGGTATGGGACTGAAGCTTTCTTT	CASSQSPPNRDRGYGTEAFF
NA	TRBV29-1	TRBD1	TRBJ1-5	TGCAGCGTTCGACAGGGGGCGTCAGGTCAGCCCCAGCATTTT	CSVRQGASGQPQHF
NA	TRBV18	NA	TRBJ1-1	TGTGCCAGCTCACCACCCAACAGGGATAACACTGAAGCTTTCTTT	CASSPPNRDNTEAFF
NA	TRBV12-3/TRBV12-4	NA	TRBJ2-3	TGTGCCAGCAGTCCCCGCGGCACAGATACGCAGTATTTT	CASSPRGTDTQYF
NA	TRBV27	NA	TRBJ1-5	TGTGCCAGCTACCGACTTTATTCCAATCAGCCCCAGCATTTT	CASYRLYSNQPQHF
few	TRBV29-1	NA	TRBJ2-5	TGCAGCGTTGCGGGGTGGCAAGAGACCCAGTACTTC	CSVAGWQETQYF
NA	TRBV4-3	NA	TRBJ1-2	TGCGCCAGCAGCCAAGTAAGGGGCCTAAGAGCTAACTATGGCTACACCTTC	CASSQVRGLRANYGYTF
NA	TRBV11-2	TRBD1	TRBJ1-6	TGTGCCAGCAGCCCCGGGACAGGGCGAGGTTCACCCCTCCACTTT	CASSPGTGRGSPLHF
NA	TRBV5-5	TRBD1	TRBJ1-6	TGTGCCAGCAGCTTGGGAGGGACAGGGACCAATTCACCCCTCCACTTT	CASSLGGTGTNSPLHF
NA	TRBV2	TRBD1	TRBJ2-7	TGTGCCAGCCACGGGACAGGCCCATTAGCCGGCTACGAGCAGTACTTC	CASHGTGPLAGYEQYF
NA	TRBV27	TRBD1	TRBJ1-1	TGTGCCAGCAGTTTAGGGTTTAGGGACAGGGCAGCTTTCTTT	CASSLGFRDRAAFF
NA	TRBV7-6	TRBD1	TRBJ2-7	TGTGCCAGCAGCCCCTATCCCCGACAGGGAAGCTCCTACGAGCAGTACTTC	CASSPYPRQGSSYEQYF
once	TRBV1	NA	TRBJ1-5	TGCACCAGCAGCACCCTGAACCAGGGTTGGGATAGCAATCAGCCCCAGCATTTT	CTSSTLNQGWDSNQPQHF
NA	TRBV4-1	NA	TRBJ2-2	TGCGCCAGCAGCCAAGACGGCTGGCGGGGGCGCACCGGGGAGCTGTTTTTT	CASSQDGWRGRTGELFF
NA	TRBV7-9	TRBD1	TRBJ1-4	TGTGCCAGCAGCCCGGGACAGGGGGGTGAAAAACTGTTTTTT	CASSPGQGGEKLFF
NA	TRBV5-1	TRBD1	TRBJ2-1	TGCGCCAGCAGCCCTACAGGGGGAAATGAGCAGTTCTTC	CASSPTGGNEQFF
medium-sized	TRBV20-1	TRBD1	TRBJ1-1	TGCAGTTCGACAGGGTATGAAAGAGCTTTCTTT	CSSTGYERAFF
few	TRBV27	TRBD1	TRBJ1-2	TGTGCCAGCAGTCCCGTTCCCGGGACAGGGAAGTATGGCTACACCTTC	CASSPVPGTGKYGYTF
NA	TRBV5-1	NA	TRBJ1-1	TGCGCCAGCAGCTTGGCTGGGGAGGGCACTGAAGCTTTCTTT	CASSLAGEGTEAFF
NA	TRBV18	NA	TRBJ1-5	TGTGCCAGCTCCCAGGATTTTTATAGCAATCAGCCCCAGCATTTT	CASSQDFYSNQPQHF
NA	TRBV6-5	TRBD1	TRBJ2-7	TGTGCCAGCAGTTACTCGATCCAGGGGGCGCAGTACGAGCAGTACTTC	CASSYSIQGAQYEQYF
NA	TRBV25-1	TRBD1	TRBJ1-4	TGTGCCAGCAGTGAACTACTGACAGGGGGATTAGATGAAAAACTGTTTTTT	CASSELLTGGLDEKLFF
once	TRBV9	TRBD1	TRBJ2-7	TGTGCCAGCAGCGCCCGAGAAGGGGGCGACGAGCAGTACTTC	CASSAREGGDEQYF
NA	TRBV2	TRBD1	TRBJ2-1	TGTGCCAGCAGGAGGGACAGGTCCTCCAATGAGCAGTTCTTC	CASRRDRSSNEQFF
few	TRBV5-1	NA	TRBJ2-4	TGCGCCAGCAGCTTGGGGGCGCTTGGGCTAGCCAAAAACATTCAGTACTTC	CASSLGALGLAKNIQYF
NA	TRBV6-5	NA	TRBJ1-2	TGTGCCAGCAGTTACACAAATTATGGCTACACCTTC	CASSYTNYGYTF
NA	TRBV12-5	NA	TRBJ1-4	TGTGCTAGTGGAAATAGACAGGTTGGAAAACTGTTTTTT	CASGNRQVGKLFF
NA	TRBV19	TRBD1	TRBJ2-7	TGTGCCAGTAGTATGGCCGGGACAGGGTCCAACGAGCAGTACTTC	CASSMAGTGSNEQYF
NA	TRBV5-1	TRBD1	TRBJ1-1	TGCGCCAGCTCTCCAGGGGGCGGGTTTGAAGCTTTCTTT	CASSPGGGFEAFF
NA	TRBV7-9	NA	TRBJ1-1	TGTGCCAGCAGCTTGTCGCAGACTGAAGCTTTCTTT	CASSLSQTEAFF
NA	TRBV9	NA	TRBJ2-3	TGTGCCAGCAGCGTAGAGGTGGAGAGCTTT	CASSVEVESF
NA	TRBV7-9	TRBD1	TRBJ1-5	TGTGCCAGCAGCTTAACCGGGACAGAAAATCAGCCCCAGCATTTT	CASSLTGTENQPQHF
NA	TRBV3-1/TRBV3-2	NA	TRBJ2-5	TGTGCCAGCAGCCAAGATCTCGGGGGAGAGACCCAGTACTTC	CASSQDLGGETQYF
NA	TRBV4-3	NA	TRBJ1-5	TGCGCCAGCAGCCTCACAGGGAGGGAGCCCCAGCATTTT	CASSLTGREPQHF
NA	TRBV5-1	TRBD2	TRBJ2-7	TGCGCCAGCAGCCTCGCTAGCGGGGGGGCGTTTGGCGAGCAGTACTTC	CASSLASGGAFGEQYF
NA	TRBV5-1	NA	TRBJ1-4	TGCGCCAGCAGCTCCGGTTTTGGACAGCTCCGTGAAAAACTGTTTTTT	CASSSGFGQLREKLFF